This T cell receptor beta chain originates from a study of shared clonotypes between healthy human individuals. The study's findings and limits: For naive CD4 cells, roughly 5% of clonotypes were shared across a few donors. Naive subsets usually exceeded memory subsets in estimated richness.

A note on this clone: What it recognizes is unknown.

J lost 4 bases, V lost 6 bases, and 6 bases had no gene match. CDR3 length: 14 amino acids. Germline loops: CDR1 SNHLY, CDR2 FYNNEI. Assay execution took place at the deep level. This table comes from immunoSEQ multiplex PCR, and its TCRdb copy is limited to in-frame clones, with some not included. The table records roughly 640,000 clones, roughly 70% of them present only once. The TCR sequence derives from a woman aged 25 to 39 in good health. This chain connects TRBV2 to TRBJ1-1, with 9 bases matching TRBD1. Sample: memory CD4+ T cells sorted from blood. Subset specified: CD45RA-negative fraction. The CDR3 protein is CASRLQGAGTEAFF. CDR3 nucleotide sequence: TGTGCCAGCAGGTTACAGGGGGCTGGCACTGAAGCTTTCTTT.